This passage covers 16 T cell receptor beta chains from one sample sequenced in a study of graft-versus-host responses after intestinal transplantation. The table came from immunoSEQ multiplex PCR; TCRdb's copy has only in-frame clones and leaves some out. The data hold tens of thousands of clones, with over 90% observed a single time. No antigen is known for these receptors. The sequences come from unstimulated CD4+ T cells sorted from spleen or lymph node cells, collected before transplant. These TCRs come from a human donor who was the organ donor for an intestinal transplant.

This clone has a single count. J is TRBJ1-2 and V is TRBV28; D perhaps matches TRBD1 (6 bases). The CDR3 totals 14 residues. Germline V CDR1 and CDR2: MDHEN, SYDVKM. The V and J ends lost 3 bases and 5 bases respectively, with 13 bases between them. The CDR3: CASSFRGQAYGYTF. CDR3 DNA: TGTGCCAGCAGTTTCCGGGGGCAGGCGTATGGCTACACCTTC.

V and J are TRBV27 and TRBJ2-4; no firm D call. Germline V CDR1 and CDR2: MNHEY, SMNVEV (reference sequence). Trimming took 5 bases from V and 1 from J, leaving 15 bases between them. CDR3 size: 16 residues. CDR3: CASSDSSAVAKNIQYF. CDR3 sequence (DNA): TGTGCCAGCAGTGACTCTTCGGCTGTCGCCAAAAACATTCAGTACTTC.

The chain links TRBV11-3 to TRBJ2-1; 9 nucleotides agree with TRBD2. Germline-derived CDR1 and CDR2 are SGHNT and YENEEA. The length of the CDR3 is 15 residues. V lost 0 bases, J lost 6 bases, and 3 bases stayed unmatched. The CDR3 DNA sequence: TGTGCCAGCAGCTTAGAATATAGCGGGGGCAATGAGCAGTTCTTC. Protein: CASSLEYSGGNEQFF.

CDR3 region: CASSFSPRQGVGNTIYF. DNA of the CDR3: TGTGCCAGCAGTTTTTCCCCAAGACAGGGCGTTGGAAACACCATATATTTT. The V gene is TRBV28, the J gene TRBJ1-3; 7 positions agree with TRBD1. Per germline, CDR1 MDHEN and CDR2 SYDVKM. CDR3 length: 17 amino acids. Trimming removed 3 bases from V and 3 bases from J; junction bases left unmatched: 11.

This chain joins TRBV9 and TRBJ1-2; 8 bases match TRBD1. V gave up 3 bases and J gave up 6 bases; unmatched junction bases: 10. The CDR3 has 15 residues. Germline CDR1 SGDLS, CDR2 YYNGEE. CDR3 sequence reads: CASSASGQGIDGYTF. For the CDR3, the DNA is TGTGCCAGCAGCGCCTCCGGACAGGGTATCGATGGCTACACCTTC.

CDR3 sequence: CASSLGGTNYNEQFF. CDR3 in DNA: TGTGCCAGCAGCTTAGGCGGGACCAACTACAATGAGCAGTTCTTC. The genes are TRBV11-3 and TRBJ2-1; D might be TRBD2 (6 bases). V gave up 1 base and J gave up 3 bases, with 10 bases separating them. Germline V CDR1 and CDR2: SGHNT, YENEEA. There are 15 residues in the CDR3.

J is TRBJ2-3 and V is TRBV15; no reliable D call. Trimming took off 0 bases at V and 10 bases at J, with 20 bases between the two ends. Germline V gene data show CDR1 as LNHNV and CDR2 as YYDKDF (reference sequence). This CDR3 is 16 amino acids long. The CDR3 DNA is TGTGCCACCAGCAGAGACGTAGGGCCCGGTAGTGGTGCGCAGTATTTT. Translation: CATSRDVGPGSGAQYF.

The CDR3 bases are TGTGCCAGCAGCGGGACAGGGGGCGCGCTCTACGAGCAGTACTTC. Translation: CASSGTGGALYEQYF. The chain employs TRBV7-2 and TRBJ2-7, with 12 nucleotides matching TRBD1. This CDR3 region has 15 residues. The V gene end was trimmed by 5 bases and the J gene end by 3 bases; junction bases not matched to a gene: 5. CDR1 SGHTA and CDR2 FQGNSA come from the germline V gene.

This clone was seen a few times. The CDR3 loop reads CASSRQGGNTEAFF. The CDR3, as DNA: TGTGCCAGCAGCCGACAGGGGGGGAACACTGAAGCTTTCTTT. The chain couples TRBV2 to TRBJ1-1; 9 nucleotides match TRBD1. This CDR3 contains 14 residues. Unmatched junction bases numbered 3, after V lost 6 bases and J lost 1 base. Germline-derived CDR1 and CDR2 are SNHLY and FYNNEI.

The chain employs TRBV20-1 and TRBJ2-7; D is ambiguous. The V end was cut by 2 bases, the J end by 6 bases, with 8 bases between. The CDR3 runs 11 residues. Germline V gene sequence: CDR1 DFQATT, CDR2 SNEGSKA (reference sequence). CDR3 nucleotide sequence: TGCAGTGCTAGACCCCTAGGCGAGCAGTACTTC. Protein: CSARPLGEQYF.

The chain combines TRBV14 with TRBJ2-2; D ambiguous. The ends were cut back, 5 bases at V and 0 bases at J, with 10 bases in the middle. There are 15 residues in the CDR3. The germline CDR1 and CDR2 sequences are SGHDN and FVKESK. CDR3 in DNA: TGTGCCAGCAGCATCGGACCGGCGAACACCGGGGAGCTGTTTTTT. The encoded protein is CASSIGPANTGELFF.

V and J are TRBV10-1 and TRBJ1-1; D call uncertain. Trimming removed 3 bases at V and 1 base at J, with 15 bases between. Germline lookup yields CDR1 WNHNN and CDR2 SYGVQD (reference sequence). The CDR3 spans 16 residues. The CDR3 DNA is TGCGCCAGCAGTGAACGACGGGAGCAACAGAACACTGAAGCTTTCTTT. This gives the protein CASSERREQQNTEAFF.

The V call is TRBV7-3, the J call TRBJ1-6; D gene uncertain. The CDR3 has 14 amino acids. Trimming removed 1 base from V and 7 bases from J, with 8 bases in between. The V gene's germline CDR1 is SGHTA and CDR2 FQGTGA. The CDR3: CASSLSQVNSPLHF. DNA of the CDR3: TGTGCCAGCAGCTTAAGTCAGGTCAATTCACCCCTCCACTTT.

CDR3 bases: TGTGCCAGCAGCCAGACAGGGACGGGCAATCAGCCCCAGCATTTT. It codes for CASSQTGTGNQPQHF. This chain uses TRBV6-5 with TRBJ1-5; TRBD1 agrees at 7 bases. The germline gives CDR1 MNHEY, CDR2 SVGAGI. Trimming cost V 6 bases and J 2 bases; bases outside gene matches: 7. This CDR3 contains 15 residues.

This clone was picked up one time. This chain links TRBV4-1 with TRBJ2-3; no reliable D call. The CDR3 consists of 17 residues. CDR1 MGHRA and CDR2 YSYEKL come from the germline V gene. V lost 4 bases and J 0 bases, leaving 17 bases between the germline ends. The CDR3 sequence is CASSRSLPPSSTDTQYF. The CDR3 DNA is TGCGCCAGCAGCCGATCATTGCCCCCCAGTAGCACAGATACGCAGTATTTT.

The chain is built from TRBV7-9 and TRBJ2-2; TRBD1 aligns across 7 bases. The germline gives CDR1 SEHNR, CDR2 FQNEAQ (reference sequence). The V segment lost 4 bases and the J segment 5 bases; nucleotides outside the gene matches: 10. The CDR3 has 16 amino acids. The DNA of the CDR3 is TGTGCCAGCAGCTCGGGGTCAGGGGGTTCGACCGGGGAGCTGTTTTTT. Translated: CASSSGSGGSTGELFF.